This T cell receptor beta chain was obtained from a study of blood T cell repertoires in COVID-19. Germline V lookup: CDR1 SGHVS, CDR2 FQNEAQ. V was cut by 2 bases and J by 0 bases, with 14 bases left in between. There are 17 residues in the CDR3. Generated by immunoSEQ multiplex PCR, the TCRdb table keeps only in-frame clones and is missing some. The sample holds around 130,000 clones, 80% to 90% seen once. The sample was PBMCs or T cells enriched from blood (not recorded which). This clonotype was sampled from a woman between 45 and 60 years old with acute COVID-19. The chain joins TRBV7-8 to TRBJ1-5; perhaps TRBD1 as D (6 bases). The CDR3 DNA sequence: TGTGCCAGCAGCTTATACGGGACACCGAATAGCAATCAGCCCCAGCATTTT. Its protein product is CASSLYGTPNSNQPQHF.